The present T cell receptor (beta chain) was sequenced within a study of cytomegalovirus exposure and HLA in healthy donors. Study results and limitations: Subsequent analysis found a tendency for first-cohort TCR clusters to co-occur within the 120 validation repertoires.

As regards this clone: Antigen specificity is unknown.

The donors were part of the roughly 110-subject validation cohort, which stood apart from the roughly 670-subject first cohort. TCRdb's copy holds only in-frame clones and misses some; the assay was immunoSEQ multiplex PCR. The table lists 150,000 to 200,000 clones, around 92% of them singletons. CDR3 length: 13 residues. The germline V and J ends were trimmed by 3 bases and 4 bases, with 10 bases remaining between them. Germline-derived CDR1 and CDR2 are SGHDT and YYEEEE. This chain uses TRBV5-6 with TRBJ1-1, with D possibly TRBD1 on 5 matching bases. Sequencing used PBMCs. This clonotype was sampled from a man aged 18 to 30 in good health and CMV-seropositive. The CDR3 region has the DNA TGTGCCAGCAGCTGGGAAGGGGCCACTGAAGCTTTCTTT. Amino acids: CASSWEGATEAFF. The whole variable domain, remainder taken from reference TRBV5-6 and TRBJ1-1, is DAGVTQSPTHLIKTRGQQVTLRCSPKSGHDTVSWYQQALGQGPQFIFQYYEEEERQRGNFPDRFSGHQFPNYSSELNVNALLLGDSALYLCASSWEGATEAFFGQGTRLTVV.